Following are 27 T cell receptor beta chains from one sample sequenced in a study of T cell repertoires in cytomegalovirus infection. TCRdb re-analysed the reads in MiXCR, keeping a single row per CDR3 protein. Found here are approximately 730,000 distinct CDR3 sequences, just under 30% of them singletons; the top ten hold around 13%. Which antigens these TCRs recognize remains unknown. Sample: cultured CD8+ T cells from PBMCs, taken from culture after CMV antigen stimulation. These receptor sequences come from a human donor in good health (CMV status not recorded). Some clones in this sample may be carry-over from other donors' samples.

The chain joins TRBV5-8 to TRBJ2-3; no reliable D call. Trimming removed 4 bases at V and 0 bases at J, with 12 bases between. This CDR3 has 15 amino acids. The germline gives CDR1 SGHTS, CDR2 YDEGEE. CDR3 DNA: TGTGCCAGCAGCCCGTGGGCACAGAGCACAGATACGCAGTATTTT. Translated, it gives CASSPWAQSTDTQYF.

This clonotype was seen a few times. The chain joins TRBV7-8 to TRBJ2-7, with TRBD1 identical over 9 bases. Trimming removed 4 bases from V and 5 bases from J; junction bases left unmatched: 12. CDR3 length: 16 amino acids. CDR1 is SGHVS, CDR2 FQNEAQ, per germline. Here the CDR3 DNA reads TGTGCCAGCAGCTCACCAGGGGACAGGGACGTCCACGAGCAGTACTTC. Translating gives CASSSPGDRDVHEQYF.

The CDR3 region has the DNA TGTGCCAGCAGCATTGACAGCCACTCTGGAAACACCATATATTTT. As protein: CASSIDSHSGNTIYF. The V call is TRBV7-2, the J call TRBJ1-3; a weak D match, TRBD1 (5 bases). The CDR3 totals 15 residues. The V gene lost 5 bases and the J gene lost 0 bases, with 11 bases spanning the gap. The germline V gene encodes CDR1 SGHTA and CDR2 FQGNSA.

This chain connects TRBV5-8 to TRBJ2-5; TRBD1 or TRBD2 may be the D gene (5 bases each). Trimming removed 0 bases at V and 4 bases at J, with 13 bases between. Germline-derived CDR1 and CDR2 are SGHTS and YDEGEE. This CDR3 spans 15 amino acids. Here the CDR3 DNA reads TGTGCCAGCAGCTTGGTGGCAGGGACGGTAGAGACCCAGTACTTC. Translation gives CASSLVAGTVETQYF. The whole variable domain, filled in from reference TRBV5-8 and TRBJ2-5, reads EAGVTQSPTHLIKTRGQQATLRCSPISGHTSVYWYQQALGLGLQFLLWYDEGEERNRGNFPPRFSGRQFPNYSSELNVNALELEDSALYLCASSLVAGTVETQYFGPGTRLLVL.

J is TRBJ1-6 and V is TRBV14; 9 bases are shared with TRBD1. The junction had 8 bases not matched to a gene; V was cut back by 4 bases and J by 10 bases. CDR1 is SGHDN, CDR2 FVKESK, per germline. CDR3 length: 15 residues. In nucleotides, the CDR3 is TGTGCCAGCAGCCCTGTCGGGACAGGGTTCTCACCCCTCCACTTT. Encoded protein: CASSPVGTGFSPLHF. The full variable domain, with the rest looked up from reference TRBV14 and TRBJ1-6, is EAGVTQFPSHSVIEKGQTVTLRCDPISGHDNLYWYRRVMGKEIKFLLHFVKESKQDESGMPNNRFLAERTGGTYSTLKVQPAELEDSGVYFCASSPVGTGFSPLHFGNGTRLTVT.

The chain is built from TRBV5-6 and TRBJ2-7; TRBD2 aligns across 7 bases. The CDR3 has 12 residues. Germline trimming cut 6 bases from V and 1 base from J; bases unmatched to any gene: 1. Looked up from germline, CDR1 is SGHDT and CDR2 is YYEEEE. CDR3 in DNA: TGTGCCAGCACAGCGGGGTCCTACGAGCAGTACTTC. It translates to CASTAGSYEQYF.

V is TRBV18 and J is TRBJ2-7; the D gene is possibly TRBD1 (6 bases). CDR1 and CDR2 from the germline V gene are KGHSH and LQKENI. This CDR3 has 15 amino acids. V was pared by 3 bases and J by 2 bases, with 14 bases between. DNA for the CDR3: TGTGCCAGCTCACCCGCGACAGGAGCGACCTACGAGCAGTACTTC. Residues: CASSPATGATYEQYF.

V usage is TRBV20-1 and J usage is TRBJ1-5, with 8 bases lining up with TRBD1. The V gene's germline CDR1 is DFQATT and CDR2 SNEGSKA (reference sequence). This CDR3 contains 13 residues. The V and J ends lost 5 bases and 6 bases, in that order; junction bases with no gene match: 6. This chain's CDR3 is CSAPGQGIQPQHF. The DNA of the CDR3 is TGCAGTGCTCCCGGACAGGGAATTCAGCCCCAGCATTTT.

The chain is built from TRBV18 and TRBJ1-1, with D hard to call. Germline loops: CDR1 KGHSH, CDR2 LQKENI. Trimming removed 6 bases from V and 7 bases from J, with 15 bases in between. The CDR3 length is 13 residues. The CDR3 protein is CASSTSGQVEAFF. CDR3 nucleotides: TGTGCCAGCTCTACCAGCGGTCAGGTTGAAGCTTTCTTT.

This clonotype was counted between two and nine times. The rearrangement links TRBV29-1 to TRBJ1-1; tentative D call: TRBD1 (5 bases). Germline CDR1 is SQVTM and CDR2 is ANQGSEA. This CDR3 is 14 amino acids long. CDR3 amino acids: CRPPTGQLNTEAFF. The CDR3 bases are TGCAGGCCTCCAACGGGGCAATTGAACACTGAAGCTTTCTTT.

The chain links TRBV10-2 to TRBJ2-2; D gene uncertain. The V gene lost 6 bases and the J gene lost 7 bases, with 3 bases spanning the gap. Germline values: CDR1 WSHSY, CDR2 SAAADI. This CDR3 has 10 amino acids. The CDR3 DNA follows: TGCGCCAGCAGGAACGGGGAGCTGTTTTTT. Translated: CASRNGELFF.

This clonotype was seen at least ten times. V gene TRBV7-2 combines with J gene TRBJ1-5; tentative D call: TRBD1 (5 bases). Trimming removed 5 bases at V and 4 bases at J, with 15 bases between. The CDR3 length is 15 residues. Per the germline V gene, CDR1 is SGHTA and CDR2 is FQGNSA. The CDR3 loop is CASSPERGGNQPQHF. CDR3 DNA: TGTGCCAGCAGCCCCGAACGTGGGGGAAATCAGCCCCAGCATTTT. The whole variable domain, remainder taken from reference TRBV7-2 and TRBJ1-5, is GAGVSQSPSNKVTEKGKDVELRCDPISGHTALYWYRQSLGQGLEFLIYFQGNSAPDKSGLPSDRFSAERTGGSVSTLTIQRTQQEDSAVYLCASSPERGGNQPQHFGDGTRLSIL.

This chain links TRBV5-4 with TRBJ2-3; D is tentatively TRBD1 or TRBD2 (5 bases each). The CDR3 runs to 16 residues. The V gene's germline CDR1 is SGHNT and CDR2 YYREEE (reference sequence). V lost 5 bases to trimming and J lost 2 bases, with 18 bases between them. CDR3 sequence (DNA): TGTGCCAGCAGTCGGGGCCTTGGCGCCTACACAGATACGCAGTATTTT. It specifies CASSRGLGAYTDTQYF.

About this clonotype itself: Germline is not matched at one junction end, which may reflect a read error. The J gene is TRBJ1-1, the V gene TRBV6-1; no clear D. Germline CDR1 and CDR2: MNHNS and SASEGT. The CDR3 is 11 amino acids. CDR3 in DNA: TGTGCCAACAGTTTGAGAACTGAAGCTTTCTTT. Amino acid sequence: CANSLRTEAFF.

The chain has TRBV10-3 and TRBJ2-2; 13 positions match TRBD2. V trimming: 4 bases; J trimming: 6 bases; junction bases outside the gene matches: 17. The CDR3 loop spans 20 amino acids. CDR1 and CDR2 from the germline V gene are ENHRY and SYGVKD. CDR3 DNA sequence: TGTGCCATCAGTGTAAACGACCTGACTAGCGGGGGGCCCGGGCCCGGGGAGCTGTTTTTT. Translation gives CAISVNDLTSGGPGPGELFF.

The J gene is TRBJ1-6, the V gene TRBV27, with D possibly being TRBD1 (6 bases). The CDR3 is 14 amino acids. The germline gives CDR1 MNHEY, CDR2 SMNVEV (reference sequence). V lost 2 bases to trimming and J lost 8 bases, with 10 bases between them. CDR3 protein: CASSLRGAHSPLHF. The CDR3 DNA follows: TGTGCCAGCAGTTTACGGGGGGCTCATTCACCCCTCCACTTT.

The rearrangement joins TRBV7-6 to TRBJ1-1; D gene unclear. Germline loops: CDR1 SGHVS, CDR2 FNYEAQ. The CDR3 runs to 13 residues. V lost 1 base to trimming and J lost 8 bases, with 11 bases between them. The CDR3 loop reads CASSLDWKKEAFF. Here the CDR3 DNA reads TGTGCCAGCAGCTTAGATTGGAAGAAAGAAGCTTTCTTT.

This clonotype was observed a few times. The chain links TRBV6-1 to TRBJ2-7; tentatively, D is TRBD2 (5 bases). The CDR3 has 12 amino acids. Between the trimmed V and J ends, which lost 8 bases and 3 bases, there was a span of 11 bases. CDR1 is MNHNS, CDR2 SASEGT, per germline. CDR3 in amino acids: CASHFGIYEQYF. The CDR3 DNA reads TGTGCCAGCCATTTCGGGATCTACGAGCAGTACTTC.

This clonotype was seen a handful of times. The V and J genes are TRBV6-2 or TRBV6-3 and TRBJ2-1, with D tentatively TRBD2 (5 bases). Looked up from germline, CDR1 is MNHEY and CDR2 is SVGEGT. CDR3 length: 16 amino acids. With 6 bases removed from V and 0 bases from J, the gap between germline ends came to 15 bases. The DNA of the CDR3 is TGTGCCAGCAGCTTGGACTGGGTTAGCTCCTACAATGAGCAGTTCTTC. It encodes CASSLDWVSSYNEQFF.

This chain uses TRBV7-8 with TRBJ2-7; 9 positions match TRBD1. Trimming took 5 bases from V and 1 from J; bases not matched to a gene: 6. CDR3 length equals 15 residues. Germline V gives CDR1 SGHVS, CDR2 FQNEAQ. CDR3 nucleotide sequence: TGTGCCAGCAGCCAAACAGGGGGCGCTTCCTACGAGCAGTACTTC. It is translated as CASSQTGGASYEQYF.

V and J are TRBV6-6 and TRBJ1-4, with D unresolved. Germline loops: CDR1 MNHNY, CDR2 SVGAGI (reference sequence). Trimming left V 2 bases short and J 8 bases short, with 9 bases between. This CDR3 has 13 amino acids. The CDR3 is CASSYPPGEKLFF. CDR3 coding DNA: TGTGCCAGCAGTTACCCGCCGGGAGAAAAACTGTTTTTT.

The rearrangement joins TRBV28 to TRBJ2-1, with TRBD2 matching over 11 bases. Trimming cost V 7 bases and J 4 bases; bases outside gene matches: 3. CDR1 MDHEN and CDR2 SYDVKM come from the germline V gene. The CDR3 is 14 amino acids. This CDR3 is CASKLAGVYNEQFF. The CDR3 region has the DNA TGTGCCAGCAAACTAGCGGGGGTTTACAATGAGCAGTTCTTC.

This clonotype was recorded a few times. This chain uses TRBV27 with TRBJ2-3; 8 bases are a match to TRBD2. Trimming took 4 bases from V and 0 from J; bases not matched to a gene: 9. Germline lookup yields CDR1 MNHEY and CDR2 SMNVEV (reference sequence). The CDR3 consists of 17 residues. CDR3 sequence reads: CASSSLWASGSTDTQYF. The CDR3 DNA is TGTGCCAGCAGTTCCCTGTGGGCTAGCGGGAGCACAGATACGCAGTATTTT.

This chain joins TRBV2 and TRBJ1-2; unclear D gene. The length of the CDR3 is 16 residues. The V gene's germline CDR1 is SNHLY and CDR2 FYNNEI. V lost 8 bases and J 0 bases, leaving 19 bases between the germline ends. Here the CDR3 reads CASLGKGSQSNYGYTF. The CDR3 DNA reads TGTGCCAGCCTTGGGAAGGGCAGCCAATCTAACTATGGCTACACCTTC.

V gene TRBV19 combines with J gene TRBJ1-3; D possibly corresponds to TRBD1 (5 bases). Germline V lookup: CDR1 LNHDA, CDR2 SQIVND (reference sequence). This CDR3 is built from 15 residues. V gave up 8 bases and J gave up 0 bases, with 14 bases separating them. The CDR3, as DNA: TGTGCCAGTTCCTGGGGGTTAAGCTCTGGAAACACCATATATTTT. As protein: CASSWGLSSGNTIYF.

As regards this clonotype: A much bigger clone sits one base away, suggesting this may be a read error. The rearrangement uses TRBV7-9 and TRBJ1-1; 7 nucleotides align to TRBD1. The CDR3 loop spans 15 amino acids. The V gene end was trimmed by 10 bases and the J gene end by 0 bases; junction bases not matched to a gene: 11. Per the germline V gene, CDR1 is SEHNR and CDR2 is FQNEAQ (reference sequence). The CDR3 region is CANTRGGIMNTEAFF. The CDR3 DNA reads as TGTGCCAACACCAGGGGGGGGATCATGAACACTGAAGCTTTCTTT. The variable domain in full, completed from reference TRBV7-9 and TRBJ1-1, reads DTGVSQNPRHKITKRGQNVTFRCDPISEHNRLYWYRQTLGQGPEFLTYFQNEAQLEKSRLLSDRFSAERPKGSFSTLEIQRTEQGDSAMYLCANTRGGIMNTEAFFGQGTRLTVV.

This sequence joins TRBV15 and TRBJ2-5, with a weak D call TRBD2 (6 bases). The CDR3 length is 14 residues. V lost 0 bases to trimming and J lost 6 bases, with 11 bases between them. CDR1 is LNHNV, CDR2 YYDKDF, per germline (reference sequence). CDR3 amino acids: CATSRESGEQTQYF. Written as DNA, the CDR3 is TGTGCCACCAGCAGAGAGTCGGGGGAACAGACCCAGTACTTC.